This T cell receptor beta chain derives from a study of T-cell reconstitution after alpha-beta-depleted transplantation in children. Trimming removed 5 bases at V and 4 bases at J, with 11 bases between. The CDR3 is 13 residues long. Construction of the TCRbeta library involved unique molecular identifiers. One entry per CDR3 protein, called by TCRdb with MiXCR from the PCR reads. Seen here are 360,000 or so distinct CDR3 sequences, 20% observed once, and the top ten hold 3.5% to 4%. The sequences come from PBMCs from the stem cell graft donor, collected from the stem cell graft. The clonotype was recovered from a human donor who donated a stem cell graft to a child with acute myeloid leukemia. V usage is TRBV12-3 or TRBV12-4 and J usage is TRBJ1-1; D gene unclear. The DNA for the CDR3 is TGTGCCAGCAGTCAATGGATGGGCACTGAAGCTTTCTTT. Translation: CASSQWMGTEAFF.